A single sample is the source of the 19 T cell receptor beta chains below, sequenced in a study of early T cells in non-severe SARS-CoV-2 infection. MiXCR, run by TCRdb on the 5' RACE reads, gives a single entry per CDR3 protein. The sample shows some 41,000 distinct CDR3 sequences, under 6.5% of them seen only once. The sample comprised whole blood. The receptor source for this set is an adult who was a healthcare worker with PCR-confirmed SARS-CoV-2 infection or an uninfected control (not recorded which).

V usage is TRBV29-1 and J usage is TRBJ2-5; 10 bases map to TRBD1. The V and J ends lost 8 bases and 4 bases, in that order; junction bases with no gene match: 7. This CDR3 has 13 residues. Looked up from germline, CDR1 is SQVTM and CDR2 is ANQGSEA. The CDR3, as DNA: TGCAGCCTAAGACAGGGGGCCGGAGAGACCCAGTACTTC. Encoded protein: CSLRQGAGETQYF.

This clonotype has just a few counts. The chain has TRBV20-1 and TRBJ2-1; 11 bases are a match to TRBD2. The junction had 7 bases not matched to a gene; V was cut back by 5 bases and J by 13 bases. The CDR3 is made up of 12 amino acids. Per the germline V gene, CDR1 is DFQATT and CDR2 is SNEGSKA (reference sequence). CDR3 residues: CSAPLAGVQQFF. DNA for the CDR3: TGCAGTGCTCCACTAGCGGGAGTTCAACAGTTCTTC.

This clonotype has at least ten counts. This chain links TRBV24-1 with TRBJ2-1; no reliable D call. The germline gives CDR1 KGHDR, CDR2 SFDVKD. The CDR3 consists of 13 residues. With 7 bases removed from V and 0 bases from J, the gap between germline ends came to 6 bases. CDR3 nucleotide sequence: TGTGCCACCAGAGGGAACTCCTACAATGAGCAGTTCTTC. Translation: CATRGNSYNEQFF.

This clonotype has a handful of counts. The chain has TRBV6-1 and TRBJ2-7, with 11 bases identical to TRBD1. Trimming removed 4 bases from V and 5 bases from J; junction bases left unmatched: 7. Germline values: CDR1 MNHNS, CDR2 SASEGT. The CDR3 has 15 amino acids. CDR3 coding DNA: TGTGCCAGCAGTGCGGACAGGGGGCTTCTCAACGAGCAGTACTTC. Its protein product is CASSADRGLLNEQYF.

This clonotype was picked up many times. The chain joins TRBV12-3 or TRBV12-4 to TRBJ2-7; 9 nucleotides align to TRBD1. Germline trimming cut 5 bases from V and 2 bases from J; bases unmatched to any gene: 7. The CDR3 covers 15 residues. The CDR3 region is CASSINRGRAYEQYF. The CDR3 bases are TGTGCCAGCAGTATCAACAGGGGGCGAGCCTACGAGCAGTACTTC.

The rearrangement uses TRBV15 and TRBJ1-2; TRBD1 might be the D (6 bases). This CDR3 is 15 amino acids long. Germline V CDR1 and CDR2: LNHNV, YYDKDF (reference sequence). V was trimmed by 5 bases and J by 6 bases, leaving 19 bases between them. CDR3 bases: TGTGCCACCAGCCCCTACATCGGACAGACTGATGGCTACACCTTC. It translates to CATSPYIGQTDGYTF.

This clonotype was seen ten or more times. The chain combines TRBV19 with TRBJ1-2; 10 nucleotides match TRBD1. This CDR3 region has 14 residues. J was trimmed by 6 bases and V by 3 bases; bases with no gene match: 4. The V gene's germline CDR1 is LNHDA and CDR2 SQIVND (reference sequence). CDR3 loop: CASSMGQGYDGYTF. Here the CDR3 DNA reads TGTGCCAGTAGTATGGGACAGGGGTACGATGGCTACACCTTC. The entire variable domain, with the rest obtained from reference TRBV19 and TRBJ1-2, is as follows: DGGITQSPKYLFRKEGQNVTLSCEQNLNHDAMYWYRQDPGQGLRLIYYSQIVNDFQKGDIAEGYSVSREKKESFPLTVTSAQKNPTAFYLCASSMGQGYDGYTFGSGTRLTVV.

This clonotype was observed a single time. An end of the junction differs from the germline gene, which may be a read error. This rearrangement joins TRBV24-1 to TRBJ2-5; no clear D gene. Germline lookup yields CDR1 KGHDR and CDR2 SFDVKD. This CDR3 has 14 amino acids. The chain's CDR3 is CTTSDSTLQETQYF. The DNA of the CDR3 is TGTACCACCAGTGATTCAACGTTGCAAGAGACCCAGTACTTC.

In this sample, this clonotype turned up many times. CDR3 sequence (DNA): TGTGCCAGCAGCCAGGACAGGGTTAATTCACCCCTCCACTTT. Encoded protein: CASSQDRVNSPLHF. This chain connects TRBV12-3 or TRBV12-4 to TRBJ1-6, with 8 bases matching TRBD1. The junction had 4 bases not matched to a gene; V was cut back by 6 bases and J by 6 bases. The CDR3 length is 14 residues.

The V call is TRBV7-2, the J call TRBJ2-1; no clear D. The CDR3 is 15 amino acids. V dropped 2 bases and J dropped 0 bases, with 8 bases sitting between them. The germline gives CDR1 SGHTA, CDR2 FQGNSA. The DNA of the CDR3 is TGTGCCAGCAGCTTAAGTGGCGCCTCCTACAATGAGCAGTTCTTC. Residues: CASSLSGASYNEQFF. The full variable domain, completed using reference TRBV7-2 and TRBJ2-1, is GAGVSQSPSNKVTEKGKDVELRCDPISGHTALYWYRQSLGQGLEFLIYFQGNSAPDKSGLPSDRFSAERTGGSVSTLTIQRTQQEDSAVYLCASSLSGASYNEQFFGPGTRLTVL.

This clonotype has a count of ten or more. The gene calls are TRBV7-3 and TRBJ2-1, with 11 bases that match TRBD2. CDR3 length: 16 amino acids. Germline trimming cut 5 bases from V and 5 bases from J; bases unmatched to any gene: 8. Germline CDR1 and CDR2: SGHTA and FQGTGA. CDR3 coding DNA: TGTGCCAGCAGCCCCGTAGCGGGAGGGCCCGACAATGAGCAGTTCTTC. Translated, it gives CASSPVAGGPDNEQFF. Variable domain in full (rest from reference TRBV7-3 and TRBJ2-1): GAGVSQTPSNKVTEKGKYVELRCDPISGHTALYWYRQSLGQGPEFLIYFQGTGAADDSGLPNDRFFAVRPEGSVSTLKIQRTERGDSAVYLCASSPVAGGPDNEQFFGPGTRLTVL.

CDR3 protein: CASSLEISVYEQYF. The CDR3 DNA is TGCGCCAGCAGCTTGGAGATTAGTGTTTACGAGCAGTACTTC. This chain connects TRBV5-1 to TRBJ2-7; D remains ambiguous. This CDR3 contains 14 residues. CDR1 is SGHRS, CDR2 YFSETQ, per germline. Trimming removed 0 bases at V and 4 bases at J, with 11 bases between.

The sample holds a few counts of this clonotype. V and J are TRBV7-9 and TRBJ2-1; D may match TRBD1 or TRBD2 (6 bases each). Germline values: CDR1 SEHNR, CDR2 FQNEAQ (reference sequence). V lost 4 bases, J lost 4 bases, and 14 bases lay in between. The CDR3 consists of 15 residues. The CDR3 loop is CASSSWGAVYNEQFF. In DNA form, the CDR3 reads TGTGCCAGCAGCTCATGGGGGGCAGTTTACAATGAGCAGTTCTTC. The full variable domain, in which reference TRBV7-9 and TRBJ2-1 provide the parts outside the CDR3, is DTGVSQNPRHKITKRGQNVTFRCDPISEHNRLYWYRQTLGQGPEFLTYFQNEAQLEKSRLLSDRFSAERPKGSFSTLEIQRTEQGDSAMYLCASSSWGAVYNEQFFGPGTRLTVL.

At least ten counts were recorded for this clonotype. The chain joins TRBV7-2 to TRBJ1-1; no clear D gene. The V and J ends lost 1 base and 5 bases respectively, with 11 bases between them. The CDR3 length is 14 residues. The V gene's germline CDR1 is SGHTA and CDR2 FQGNSA. CDR3 nucleotides: TGTGCCAGCAGCTTAGGTTGGGTAACTACTGAAGCTTTCTTT. Its protein product is CASSLGWVTTEAFF. The full variable domain, its missing parts supplied by reference TRBV7-2 and TRBJ1-1, is GAGVSQSPSNKVTEKGKDVELRCDPISGHTALYWYRQSLGQGLEFLIYFQGNSAPDKSGLPSDRFSAERTGGSVSTLTIQRTQQEDSAVYLCASSLGWVTTEAFFGQGTRLTVV.

This chain connects TRBV12-3 or TRBV12-4 to TRBJ1-1; D is unresolved. Trimming left V 7 bases short and J 0 bases short, with 6 bases between. The CDR3 spans 12 residues. CDR3 amino acids: CASIFLNTEAFF. The CDR3 region has the DNA TGTGCCAGCATATTCTTGAACACTGAAGCTTTCTTT.

This clonotype was observed many times. Here the CDR3 reads CASSVIGANEQFF. The DNA of the CDR3 is TGTGCCAGCAGCGTGATAGGGGCCAATGAGCAGTTCTTC. The chain recombines TRBV9 with TRBJ2-1, with D maybe TRBD1 (5 bases). CDR1 is SGDLS, CDR2 YYNGEE, per germline. The CDR3 contains 13 residues. V was shortened by 2 bases and J by 6 bases, with 9 bases between the two germline ends.

In its sample, this clonotype was seen many times. The V call is TRBV5-5, the J call TRBJ1-2; D not certain. Germline assignment: CDR1 SGHKS and CDR2 YYEKEE (reference sequence). V was shortened by 3 bases and J by 2 bases, with 11 bases between the two germline ends. The CDR3 is made up of 14 amino acids. As DNA, the CDR3 is TGTGCCAGCAGCTCTCCGGACGGAAACTATGGCTACACCTTC. Protein sequence: CASSSPDGNYGYTF.

This clonotype appeared many times. The V call is TRBV5-1, the J call TRBJ2-7, with D possibly matching TRBD1 (6 bases). Trimming removed 0 bases at V and 5 bases at J, with 15 bases between. The length of the CDR3 is 15 residues. Germline V gene sequence: CDR1 SGHRS, CDR2 YFSETQ. CDR3 protein: CASSLGVTGTDEQYF. In nucleotides, the CDR3 is TGCGCCAGCAGCTTGGGAGTGACAGGTACGGACGAGCAGTACTTC.

V gene TRBV9 combines with J gene TRBJ2-3; D is unclear. The germline V gene has CDR1 SGDLS and CDR2 YYNGEE. The germline V and J ends were trimmed by 0 bases and 3 bases, with 8 bases remaining between them. This CDR3 is 14 amino acids long. The CDR3 here is CASSVETRTDTQYF. CDR3 DNA sequence: TGTGCCAGCAGCGTAGAAACTCGGACAGATACGCAGTATTTT.